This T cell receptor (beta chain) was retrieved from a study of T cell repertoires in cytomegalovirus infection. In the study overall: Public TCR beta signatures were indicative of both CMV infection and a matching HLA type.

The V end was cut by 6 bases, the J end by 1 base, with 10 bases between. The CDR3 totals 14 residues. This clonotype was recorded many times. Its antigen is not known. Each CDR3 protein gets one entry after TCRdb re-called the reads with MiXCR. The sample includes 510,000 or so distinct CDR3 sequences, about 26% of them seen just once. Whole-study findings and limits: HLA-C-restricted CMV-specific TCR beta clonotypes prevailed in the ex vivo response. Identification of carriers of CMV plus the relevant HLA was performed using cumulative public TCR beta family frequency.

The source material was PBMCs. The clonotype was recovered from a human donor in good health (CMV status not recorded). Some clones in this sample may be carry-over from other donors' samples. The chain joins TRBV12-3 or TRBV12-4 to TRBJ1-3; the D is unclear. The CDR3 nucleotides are TGTGCCAGCAGCCTCACAAGTTCTGGAAACACCATATATTTT. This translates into CASSLTSSGNTIYF.